A selection of T cell receptor beta chains follows, all from one sample in a study of regulatory T cells in long-lasting Graves disease. TCRdb called the multiplex PCR reads again in MiXCR, with one record for every CDR3 protein. The data show 350,000 to 550,000 distinct CDR3 sequences, approximately 14% seen once. These data were also reused for a study on T cells in Graves' hyperthyroidism and ophthalmopathy.

The sequences come from peripheral blood mononuclear cells (PBMCs), collected at new diagnosis, from a patient treated with antithyroid drugs. These receptors all stem from a woman aged 45-60 years with Graves disease. CDR3s include the opening cysteine and the closing phenylalanine or tryptophan. A D gene is named only where the DNA matches it firmly. Clone size is stated in some rows and not others, as once, few, many or a class when expanded.

.,TRBV20-1,.,TRBJ2-7,CSARVVPEQYF,TGCAGTGCTAGAGTAGTACCCGAGCAGTACTTC
.,TRBV19,few,TRBJ2-7,CASSQAAGGEQYF,TGTGCCAGTAGCCAGGCCGCGGGCGGCGAGCAGTACTTC
TRBD2,TRBV10-2,.,TRBJ2-5,CASSDSLAGVETQYF,TGCGCCAGCAGTGATAGTCTAGCGGGAGTCGAGACCCAGTACTTC
.,TRBV3-1,.,TRBJ2-3,CASSPVASLDTQYF,TGTGCCAGCAGCCCGGTGGCCAGCCTCGATACGCAGTATTTT
.,TRBV11-2,many,TRBJ2-1,CASSYTGTYYNEQFF,TGTGCCAGCAGTTATACCGGGACTTACTACAATGAGCAGTTCTTC
.,TRBV20-1,.,TRBJ2-7,CSASRGPSWEQYF,TGCAGTGCTAGCCGGGGACCTTCTTGGGAGCAGTACTTC
TRBD2,TRBV14,many,TRBJ2-2,CASSQRTSGSYRTGELFF,TGTGCCAGCAGCCAACGGACTAGCGGGAGTTATCGTACCGGGGAGCTGTTTTTT
.,TRBV6-1,many,TRBJ2-3,CASSEQRAGTDTQYF,TGTGCCAGCAGTGAACAAAGGGCGGGGACAGATACGCAGTATTTT
.,TRBV5-1,many,TRBJ2-1,CASSSPGKTDNEQFF,TGCGCCAGCAGCTCCCCGGGGAAAACCGACAATGAGCAGTTCTTC
TRBD2,TRBV28,many,TRBJ2-7,CASSPGLAAHYEQYF,TGTGCCAGCAGCCCGGGACTAGCGGCCCACTACGAGCAGTACTTC
.,TRBV27,.,TRBJ2-7,CASSLLASGVQYEQYF,TGTGCCAGCAGTTTATTAGCGTCGGGAGTCCAATACGAGCAGTACTTC
TRBD1,TRBV2,few,TRBJ1-5,CASSLRQGEDQPQHF,TGTGCCAGCAGCTTGCGACAGGGGGAGGATCAGCCCCAGCATTTT
TRBD2,TRBV7-2,many,TRBJ2-3,CASSRGGGSRGTQYF,TGTGCCAGCAGCCGGGGAGGCGGGAGTAGGGGTACGCAGTATTTT
.,TRBV18,many,TRBJ1-2,CASSLGDIDYGYTF,TGTGCCAGCTCACTTGGGGACATTGACTATGGCTACACCTTC
.,TRBV5-1,many,TRBJ1-2,CASSLDTGALSFSGYTF,TGCGCCAGCAGCTTGGATACGGGGGCGTTATCTTTTAGTGGCTACACCTTC
.,TRBV11-2,many,TRBJ1-1,CASSLVWRNTEAFF,TGTGCCAGCAGCTTAGTATGGCGCAACACTGAAGCTTTCTTT
.,TRBV19,.,TRBJ2-7,CASSIEEGTPSRAYEQYF,TGTGCCAGTAGTATAGAGGAGGGTACCCCTTCACGAGCCTACGAGCAGTACTTC
.,TRBV5-5,.,TRBJ1-1,CASSFLRTMNTEAFF,TGTGCCAGCAGCTTTCTGAGGACAATGAACACTGAAGCTTTCTTT
TRBD2,TRBV20-1,.,TRBJ2-7,CSASSGLAAYEQYF,TGCAGTGCTAGCTCCGGACTAGCCGCCTACGAGCAGTACTTC
.,TRBV28,many,TRBJ2-4,CASSPTQFFLAKNIQYF,TGTGCCAGCAGTCCTACCCAGTTTTTTCTAGCCAAAAACATTCAGTACTTC
.,TRBV29-1,few,TRBJ2-4,CSVFPPDKNIQYF,TGCAGCGTTTTTCCGCCTGATAAAAACATTCAGTACTTC
.,TRBV4-1,many,TRBJ1-1,CASSRSTEAFF,TGCGCCAGCAGTAGAAGCACTGAAGCTTTCTTT
TRBD2,TRBV12-3/TRBV12-4,many,TRBJ2-1,CASSLGGRATEQFF,TGTGCCAGCAGTTTAGGCGGGAGGGCCACTGAGCAGTTCTTC
.,TRBV11-2,.,TRBJ2-7,CASNRLGYEQYF,TGTGCCAGCAACCGTCTAGGTTACGAGCAGTACTTC
TRBD2,TRBV2,.,TRBJ2-5,CASTGTNRQETQYF,TGTGCCAGCACAGGGACTAATAGACAAGAGACCCAGTACTTC